What follows are 10 T cell receptor beta chains derived from one specimen sequenced in a study of T cell responses to AZD1222 COVID-19 vaccine. Some clones are missing from TCRdb's copy, which holds only in-frame ones; the method was immunoSEQ multiplex PCR. The repertoire holds 95,000 to 100,000 clones, with roughly 90% as singletons. Here the sequenced sample was peripheral blood, taken 28 days after the second AZD1222 dose. These receptors all come from an adult who received the AZD1222 COVID-19 vaccine.

V and J are TRBV6-5 and TRBJ2-7, with a possible D match to TRBD1 (7 bases). The V end was cut by 3 bases, the J end by 2 bases, with 14 bases between. CDR3 length equals 15 residues. Germline CDR1 reads MNHEY; CDR2 reads SVGAGI. The CDR3 DNA follows: TGTGCCAGCAGTTATCGGGGGACAGAAGCCTACGAGCAGTACTTC. Encoded protein: CASSYRGTEAYEQYF.

The chain couples TRBV7-7 to TRBJ2-1; 9 bases line up with TRBD2. V lost 5 bases and J lost 6; bases outside the gene matches: 5. The CDR3 is made up of 14 amino acids. Germline V lookup: CDR1 SSHAT, CDR2 FNYEAQ (reference sequence). In DNA form, the CDR3 reads TGTGCCAGCAGCCTAGTAGCGGGAGCCAATGAGCAGTTCTTC. Its translation: CASSLVAGANEQFF.

J is TRBJ1-5 and V is TRBV7-2, with 7 bases lining up with TRBD1. V shed 4 bases, J shed 4 bases, and the junction held 10 bases outside the gene matches. There are 16 residues in the CDR3. Germline CDR1 reads SGHTA; CDR2 reads FQGNSA. The CDR3 loop is CASSSEATGNNQPQHF. The CDR3 coding sequence is TGTGCCAGCAGCTCAGAAGCGACAGGGAATAATCAGCCCCAGCATTTT. Combining the CDR3 with reference TRBV7-2 and TRBJ1-5 gives the whole variable domain GAGVSQSPSNKVTEKGKDVELRCDPISGHTALYWYRQSLGQGLEFLIYFQGNSAPDKSGLPSDRFSAERTGGSVSTLTIQRTQQEDSAVYLCASSSEATGNNQPQHFGDGTRLSIL.

There are a few counts of this clone. V usage is TRBV7-9 and J usage is TRBJ1-1; D gene unclear. Germline lookup yields CDR1 SEHNR and CDR2 FQNEAQ (reference sequence). The CDR3 sequence is 13 residues long. V was pared by 0 bases and J by 3 bases, with 5 bases between. The DNA of the CDR3 is TGTGCCAGCAGCTTAGCTGAGTACACTGAAGCTTTCTTT. Translation: CASSLAEYTEAFF.

In its sample, this clone was seen once. This chain joins TRBV4-2 and TRBJ2-3, with 7 bases fitting TRBD2. The ends lost 0 bases at V and 5 bases at J; junction bases unmatched: 5. Germline V lookup: CDR1 LGHNA, CDR2 YNFKEQ. The CDR3 contains 15 residues. This CDR3 reads CASSQEVGGKDTQYF. The CDR3 nucleotides are TGTGCCAGCAGCCAAGAAGTCGGGGGGAAAGATACGCAGTATTTT.

Notes on this clone: Different DNA sequences within this sample yield the same CDR3. The J gene is TRBJ2-3, the V gene TRBV27; no clear D gene. The germline V and J ends were trimmed by 6 bases and 0 bases, with 7 bases remaining between them. The CDR3 totals 13 residues. Per germline, CDR1 MNHEY and CDR2 SMNVEV (reference sequence). This chain's CDR3 is CASRGTSTDTQYF. Written as DNA, the CDR3 is TGTGCCAGCAGGGGTACTAGCACAGATACGCAGTATTTT.

The rearrangement uses TRBV20-1 and TRBJ2-5; 11 nucleotides line up with TRBD1. Germline V gene data show CDR1 as DFQATT and CDR2 as SNEGSKA (reference sequence). Unmatched junction bases numbered 7, after V lost 3 bases and J lost 4 bases. The CDR3 has 15 amino acids. The CDR3 sequence: CSASRTGGAGETQYF. CDR3 DNA: TGCAGTGCTAGTCGGACAGGGGGCGCAGGAGAGACCCAGTACTTC.

The chain joins TRBV7-9 to TRBJ1-1, with D unresolved. CDR3 length: 14 residues. Germline CDR1 SEHNR, CDR2 FQNEAQ (reference sequence). Trimming took off 6 bases at V and 1 base at J, with 12 bases between the two ends. CDR3 sequence reads: CASRRQEGNTEAFF. The CDR3 DNA reads TGTGCCAGCAGGCGCCAGGAGGGGAACACTGAAGCTTTCTTT.

The chain carries TRBV5-5 and TRBJ2-7, with TRBD1 matching 10 bases. Germline V gene sequence: CDR1 SGHKS, CDR2 YYEKEE (reference sequence). The CDR3 has 16 residues. V lost 0 bases to trimming and J lost 3 bases; unmatched junction nucleotides: 6. This CDR3 reads CASSLGDRGPLYEQYF. The CDR3 DNA follows: TGTGCCAGCAGCTTGGGGGACAGGGGACCACTCTACGAGCAGTACTTC.

The chain carries TRBV29-1 and TRBJ1-2; D ambiguous. The length of the CDR3 is 14 residues. V was trimmed by 1 base and J by 6 bases, leaving 15 bases between them. The V gene's germline CDR1 is SQVTM and CDR2 ANQGSEA. CDR3: CSVEVQTMSDGYTF. CDR3 sequence (DNA): TGCAGCGTTGAAGTACAGACCATGTCCGATGGCTACACCTTC.